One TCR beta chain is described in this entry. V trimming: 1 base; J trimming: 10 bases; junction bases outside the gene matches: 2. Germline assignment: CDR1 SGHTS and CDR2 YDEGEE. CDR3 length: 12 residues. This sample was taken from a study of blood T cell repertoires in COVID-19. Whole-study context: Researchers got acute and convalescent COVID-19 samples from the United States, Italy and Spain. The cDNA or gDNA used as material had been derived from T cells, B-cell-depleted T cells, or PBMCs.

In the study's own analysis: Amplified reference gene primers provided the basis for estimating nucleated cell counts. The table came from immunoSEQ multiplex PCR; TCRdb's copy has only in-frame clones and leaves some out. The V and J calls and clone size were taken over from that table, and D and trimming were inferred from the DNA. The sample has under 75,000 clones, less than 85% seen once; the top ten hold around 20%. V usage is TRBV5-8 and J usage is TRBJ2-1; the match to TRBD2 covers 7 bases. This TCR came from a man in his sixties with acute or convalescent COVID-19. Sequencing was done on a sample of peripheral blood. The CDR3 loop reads CASSLMGLEQFF. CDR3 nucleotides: TGTGCCAGCAGCTTGATGGGACTAGAGCAGTTCTTC.